The rows below give T cell receptor beta chains drawn from one sample of a study of blood T cell repertoires in COVID-19. Profiling relied on immunoSEQ multiplex PCR, and the TCRdb table lists in-frame clones only, not all of them. This table has about 280,000 clones, about 85% appearing once. The sample consisted of PBMCs or T cells enriched from blood (not recorded which). These receptors all stem from a woman in her forties or fifties who had recovered from COVID-19. Each CDR3 is given with its conserved first and last residue. D genes are given only for firm matches. The listing skips clone size in some rows; elsewhere it reads once, few, many or a size class.

d_call	clone_size	v_call	j_call	cdr3_nt	cdr3_aa
.	.	TRBV7-9	TRBJ2-7	TGTGCCAGCAGCCCCGAATCCAGTGAGCAGTACTTC	CASSPESSEQYF
.	.	TRBV6-1	TRBJ1-5	TGTGCCAGCAGTGAATCAGGGAAGAGCAATCAGCCCCAGCATTTT	CASSESGKSNQPQHF
TRBD1	.	TRBV5-1	TRBJ1-1	TGCGCCAGCAGCTTGGCGACAGGGACGAACACTGAAGCTTTCTTT	CASSLATGTNTEAFF
.	.	TRBV14	TRBJ2-3	TGTGCCAGCAGCCAATACAGGGAGCAGTATTTT	CASSQYREQYF
TRBD1	.	TRBV11-2	TRBJ2-3	TGTGCCAGCAGGCTGGGAACAGGGGTTACAGATACGCAGTATTTT	CASRLGTGVTDTQYF
.	once	TRBV21-1	TRBJ1-1	TGTGCCAGCAGCAAACGAACAGGTAGCATGAACACTGAAGCTTTCTTT	CASSKRTGSMNTEAFF
.	.	TRBV28	TRBJ2-2	TGTGCCAGCAGTTTATCAGGCCTCAAGGTCGGGGAGCTGTTTTTT	CASSLSGLKVGELFF
.	.	TRBV27	TRBJ1-1	TGTGCCAGCAGTTTATCCATGAACACTGAAGCTTTCTTT	CASSLSMNTEAFF
TRBD1	.	TRBV6-2/TRBV6-3	TRBJ2-7	TGTGCCAGCAGTTACCCAGGGGGCTTTAACTACGAGCAGTACTTC	CASSYPGGFNYEQYF
.	.	TRBV6-4	TRBJ2-1	TGTGCCAGCAGTGACAAGGGGTTGAGCTCCTACAATGAGCAGTTCTTC	CASSDKGLSSYNEQFF
TRBD1	.	TRBV2	TRBJ1-2	TGTGCCAGCAGCGCCGACAGGGGGCCGTATGGCTACACCTTC	CASSADRGPYGYTF
TRBD2	once	TRBV29-1	TRBJ2-1	TGCAGCGTTTCCAGCGGGAGTCGATACAATGAGCAGTTCTTC	CSVSSGSRYNEQFF
.	.	TRBV28	TRBJ1-5	TGTGCCAGCAGACCACGAGTCCCCACCAATCAGCCCCAGCATTTT	CASRPRVPTNQPQHF
TRBD2	.	TRBV7-2	TRBJ2-1	TGTGCCAGCAGCTTCCCGGGACTAGCGGGAGGTGGGGGGAACAATGAGCAGTTCTTC	CASSFPGLAGGGGNNEQFF
.	.	TRBV13	TRBJ1-5	TGTGCCAGCAGCTTAGGAGGGGGATTGTACCAGCCCCAGCATTTT	CASSLGGGLYQPQHF
.	.	TRBV10-1	TRBJ1-1	TGCGCCAGCAGTGAATACAGGGTAGGAACTGAAGCTTTCTTT	CASSEYRVGTEAFF
.	.	TRBV5-5	TRBJ1-5	TGTGCCAGCGCCCCCATCTATAGCAATCAGCCCCAGCATTTT	CASAPIYSNQPQHF
.	once	TRBV30	TRBJ1-5	TGTGCCTGGAGTTCGCACGGGAGTCAGCCCCAGCATTTT	CAWSSHGSQPQHF
.	.	TRBV15	TRBJ1-1	TGTGCCACCAGCAGAGATTATGAGGATACTGAAGCTTTCTTT	CATSRDYEDTEAFF
.	.	TRBV5-4	TRBJ2-7	TGTGCCAGCAGCTCCCCCGGGACTTCCGAGCAGTACTTC	CASSSPGTSEQYF
.	.	TRBV5-1	TRBJ2-3	TGCGCCAGCACACCCTCGGGGACTAGCACAGATACGCAGTATTTT	CASTPSGTSTDTQYF
TRBD1	.	TRBV5-4	TRBJ1-4	TGTGCCAGCAGCGGGGGACAGGGGGCAACTAATGAAAAACTGTTTTTT	CASSGGQGATNEKLFF
TRBD1	.	TRBV28	TRBJ1-1	TGTGCCAGCAGTCTGACCCCCGGGACAGGGATAAACGAAGCTTTCTTT	CASSLTPGTGINEAFF
.	.	TRBV5-4	TRBJ2-2	TGTGCCAGCAGCTCCAAAACGAACACCGGGGAGCTGTTTTTT	CASSSKTNTGELFF
.	once	TRBV19	TRBJ2-7	TGTGCCAGTAGTGTACTAGAGAGCTCCTACGAGCAGTACTTC	CASSVLESSYEQYF
.	.	TRBV19	TRBJ2-7	TGTGCCAGTAGTCCGCAGGGGGGACTTAACGAGCAGTACTTC	CASSPQGGLNEQYF
TRBD2	.	TRBV19	TRBJ2-7	TGTGCCAGTAGTACCGGGACTAGCGGGGAATACGAGCAGTACTTC	CASSTGTSGEYEQYF
.	.	TRBV7-2	TRBJ1-4	TGTGCCAGCAGCTTCCGTGCTACAACTAATGAAAAACTGTTTTTT	CASSFRATTNEKLFF
TRBD1	few	TRBV6-6	TRBJ1-2	TGTGCCAGCAGTTTCCTACAGGGGAACTATGGCTACACCTTC	CASSFLQGNYGYTF
TRBD2	.	TRBV18	TRBJ2-3	TGTGCCAGCTCACCCATGGGACTAGCGGGGTCCACAGATACGCAGTATTTT	CASSPMGLAGSTDTQYF
.	.	TRBV23-1	TRBJ2-7	TGCGCCAGCACCCAGTGGAGGGGACAGAGCTCCTACGAGCAGTACTTC	CASTQWRGQSSYEQYF
.	.	TRBV28	TRBJ1-3	TGTGCCAGCAGTCTTCCCGGGGTTGGAAACACCATATATTTT	CASSLPGVGNTIYF
.	once	TRBV24-1	TRBJ2-1	TGTGCCACCAGTGGGGGACAACGGGAGCAGTTCTTC	CATSGGQREQFF
.	.	TRBV7-9	TRBJ2-7	TGTGCCAGCAGCCGAGCCGAGGGGGTGGCGGAGCAGTACTTC	CASSRAEGVAEQYF
.	.	TRBV10-1	TRBJ1-2	TGCGCCAGCAGTGAGTCCGGACAGAACTATGGCTACACCTTC	CASSESGQNYGYTF
.	.	TRBV7-2	TRBJ1-2	TGTGCCAGCAGTCGACAGGAGATTTCTTATGGCTACACCTTC	CASSRQEISYGYTF
TRBD2	.	TRBV7-6	TRBJ2-3	TGTGCCAGCAGCTCGCAGACTAGCGGGGTAATCACAGATACGCAGTATTTT	CASSSQTSGVITDTQYF
TRBD1	.	TRBV7-2	TRBJ1-2	TGTGCCAGCAGCTTAGAGACAGGGGACTATGGCTACACCTTC	CASSLETGDYGYTF
.	.	TRBV5-1	TRBJ1-2	TGCGCCAGCAGCTCCGTGGGCAGACCCAACTATGGCTACACCTTC	CASSSVGRPNYGYTF
TRBD2	.	TRBV3-1/TRBV3-2	TRBJ2-1	TGTGCCAGCAGCCAAGTCTTAACTAGCGGGGTATACCCCTACAATGAGCAGTTCTTC	CASSQVLTSGVYPYNEQFF
TRBD1	.	TRBV27	TRBJ1-1	TGTGCCAGCGGAAACAGGGGCCCCAACACTGAAGCTTTCTTT	CASGNRGPNTEAFF
TRBD2	.	TRBV9	TRBJ2-3	TGTGCCAGCAGCGTAGTCAGCGGGGGACTTAGCACAGATACGCAGTATTTT	CASSVVSGGLSTDTQYF
TRBD1	once	TRBV18	TRBJ2-7	TGTGCCAGCTCACAACAGGGGGCGCGAGGTCTAAACGAGCAGTACTTC	CASSQQGARGLNEQYF
.	.	TRBV30	TRBJ2-5	TGTGCCTGGAGTCCTATCTCAAGGAGGGAGACCCAGTACTTC	CAWSPISRRETQYF
.	.	TRBV5-4	TRBJ1-1	TGTGCCAGCAGCGGCCCTACAGGGTTTGGCACTGAAGCTTTCTTT	CASSGPTGFGTEAFF
.	.	TRBV29-1	TRBJ1-1	TGCAGCGTTGGAAAAACTCGCTCGAACACTGAAGCTTTCTTT	CSVGKTRSNTEAFF
TRBD1	.	TRBV29-1	TRBJ1-1	TGCAGCGCAGCAGGGGGGCAGAACACTGAAGCTTTCTTT	CSAAGGQNTEAFF
.	once	TRBV2	TRBJ2-7	TGTGCCAGCAGTGAATATTACGAGCAGTACTTC	CASSEYYEQYF
.	.	TRBV3-1/TRBV3-2	TRBJ2-3	TGTGCCAGCAGCCAAGTTGCGGGCACAGATACGCAGTATTTT	CASSQVAGTDTQYF
.	few	TRBV4-2	TRBJ1-5	TGTGCCAGCAGCCAAGATCTACAGGGTTATCAGCCCCAGCATTTT	CASSQDLQGYQPQHF
.	.	TRBV19	TRBJ2-1	TGTGCCAGTAGTATACAGACTTACAATGAGCAGTTCTTC	CASSIQTYNEQFF
TRBD2	.	TRBV29-1	TRBJ2-7	TGCAGCGTCGAGCGGGAGAACGAGCAGTACTTC	CSVERENEQYF
TRBD1	.	TRBV28	TRBJ1-2	TGTGCCAGCAGTTTACCTACAACCGGGACAGGGCACTATGGCTACACCTTC	CASSLPTTGTGHYGYTF
.	.	TRBV6-5	TRBJ1-5	TGTGCCAGCAGTTACTCAGACAGCGTCAATCAGCCCCAGCATTTT	CASSYSDSVNQPQHF
.	.	TRBV6-1	TRBJ1-1	TGTGCCAGCAGTGAGCAGGGTATGGGAGGAGCTTTCTTT	CASSEQGMGGAFF
TRBD1	.	TRBV25-1	TRBJ2-2	TGTGCCAGCAGTGAAAGGGGCTGGCAGGGGGCAACCGGGGAGCTGTTTTTT	CASSERGWQGATGELFF
TRBD1	.	TRBV18	TRBJ1-1	TGTGCCAGCTCACCGGGGACAGGCCAGAACACTGAAGCTTTCTTT	CASSPGTGQNTEAFF